This T cell receptor beta chain was recorded in a study of T cell clonality in common variable immunodeficiency. The study's findings and limits: CVID patient heterogeneity limited repertoire-clinical complication correlations. Shared TCRbeta clones were fewer between CVID subjects than controls.

This clone has just a few counts. Antigen unknown. Read sequence stops 3 residues before the CDR3 end, and the germline J gene provides the missing end. Germline CDR1 SEHNR, CDR2 FQNEAQ (reference sequence). CDR3 length: 15 residues. Each donor provided about 4.5 to 9 ml of heparinized whole blood. CVID and control samples used equivalent genomic DNA input. Data came from immunoSEQ multiplex PCR; TCRdb stores just in-frame clones and leaves some out. The sample includes around 30,000 clones, none of them occurring once. Specimen: peripheral blood mononuclear cells. The V call is TRBV7-9, the J call TRBJ1-1; the D gene is possibly TRBD1 (6 bases). The receptor was derived from a person aged 18 to 75 in good health. CDR3 DNA (partial): TGTGCCAGCAGCTCGACAGGAAACGGATCAGAGACA. Translated: CASSSTGNGSET. In full, the CDR3 is CASSSTGNGSETAFF.